One sample yielded the 25 T cell receptor beta chains listed below, sequenced in a study of blood T cells in healthy people across ages. For the second PCR, which ran for about 6 to 11 cycles, a sample-barcoded 5' primer and a J-beta primer mix were used. Each CDR3 protein is one row after TCRdb ran MiXCR on the 5' RACE reads. The data contain about 500,000 distinct CDR3 sequences, approximately 25% of them singletons. These data also formed part of another study, on T cells of mothers and their children.

The source material was blood. Receptors originate from a boy aged 5-17 years in good health.

The V call is TRBV4-3, the J call TRBJ2-7; D ambiguous. Trimming cost V 4 bases and J 0 bases, with 10 bases left between them. This CDR3 is built from 14 residues. Germline CDR1 is LGHNA and CDR2 is YSLEER. The CDR3 reads CASSPWIPSYEQYF. The CDR3 DNA reads TGCGCCAGCAGCCCCTGGATACCCTCCTACGAGCAGTACTTC.

The CDR3 DNA follows: TGTGCCAGCAGTTTTGTGACCACTGGGGCCAACGTCCTGACTTTC. This encodes CASSFVTTGANVLTF. This chain joins TRBV28 and TRBJ2-6; D gene ambiguous. The V and J ends lost 3 bases and 2 bases respectively, with 8 bases between them. Germline V gene lookup returns CDR1 MDHEN and CDR2 SYDVKM. This CDR3 comprises 15 residues. The full variable domain, rest sourced from reference TRBV28 and TRBJ2-6, is DVKVTQSSRYLVKRTGEKVFLECVQDMDHENMFWYRQDPGLGLRLIYFSYDVKMKEKGDIPEGYSVSREKKERFSLILESASTNQTSMYLCASSFVTTGANVLTFGAGSRLTVL.

V and J are TRBV3-1 and TRBJ1-2; D perhaps matches TRBD1 (6 bases). Germline loops: CDR1 LGHDT, CDR2 YNNKEL (reference sequence). V was shortened by 1 base and J by 8 bases, with 14 bases between the two germline ends. The CDR3 sequence is 14 residues long. The CDR3 is CASSQVGEQGGYTF. The CDR3 nucleotides read TGTGCCAGCAGCCAAGTAGGAGAACAGGGAGGCTACACCTTC.

This clonotype was seen a few times. V is TRBV20-1 and J is TRBJ2-1; D is uncertain. The V gene's germline CDR1 is DFQATT and CDR2 SNEGSKA (reference sequence). Trimming removed 7 bases from V and 5 bases from J, with 15 bases in between. The CDR3 totals 13 residues. The CDR3 DNA follows: TGCAGTGTCTTGGGTTGGAGAAACAATGAGCAGTTCTTC. Its protein is CSVLGWRNNEQFF.

This clonotype was seen only a few times. This sequence joins TRBV7-2 and TRBJ2-5, with 7 bases fitting TRBD2. Trimming took 5 bases from V and 4 from J; bases not matched to a gene: 7. The germline gives CDR1 SGHTA, CDR2 FQGNSA. The CDR3 is 14 amino acids. CDR3 coding DNA: TGTGCCAGCAGCCGTGCAGGGAGGGGAGAGACCCAGTACTTC. Encoded protein: CASSRAGRGETQYF.

The chain links TRBV20-1 to TRBJ1-2; weak D call: TRBD1 (6 bases). Germline CDR1 and CDR2: DFQATT and SNEGSKA (reference sequence). V lost 5 bases and J lost 4, with 14 bases in between. The CDR3 runs 13 residues. The CDR3 here is CSAEDSSSYGYTF. The CDR3 DNA is TGCAGTGCTGAGGACAGTTCGAGCTATGGCTACACCTTC.

V gene TRBV12-3 or TRBV12-4 combines with J gene TRBJ1-2, with D uncertain. The V end lost 1 base, the J end lost 4 bases, and 10 bases lay between the germline ends. The CDR3 covers 14 residues. The CDR3 spells CASSLEAGPYGYTF. The CDR3 region has the DNA TGTGCCAGCAGTTTAGAAGCAGGACCCTATGGCTACACCTTC.

This chain uses TRBV7-6 with TRBJ2-5, with 8 bases matching TRBD1. The germline V gene has CDR1 SGHVS and CDR2 FNYEAQ. The V and J ends lost 9 bases and 3 bases, in that order; junction bases with no gene match: 12. CDR3 length equals 15 residues. The CDR3 sequence: CASWGFGQGKETQYF. The CDR3 bases are TGTGCCAGTTGGGGTTTTGGACAGGGAAAAGAGACCCAGTACTTC.

This clonotype has only a few counts. The V gene is TRBV9, the J gene TRBJ2-1; D gene unclear. Germline CDR1 and CDR2: SGDLS and YYNGEE. The CDR3 loop spans 15 amino acids. V lost 0 bases to trimming and J lost 0 bases, with 7 bases between them. CDR3 DNA sequence: TGTGCCAGCAGCGTAGCCGGACCCTCCTACAATGAGCAGTTCTTC. Its protein product is CASSVAGPSYNEQFF.

This chain uses TRBV11-2 with TRBJ2-7; tentatively, D is TRBD1 or TRBD2 (6 bases each). Germline V gene data show CDR1 as SGHAT and CDR2 as FQNNGV. This CDR3 has 13 amino acids. The V end lost 6 bases, the J end lost 2 bases, and 11 bases lay between the germline ends. This CDR3 reads CASRAGQTYEQYF. CDR3 in DNA: TGTGCCAGCAGGGCGGGACAAACCTACGAGCAGTACTTC.

This chain uses TRBV4-2 with TRBJ2-5, with TRBD1 identical over 7 bases. The assigned J gene may be wrong: the sequence end matches TRBJ2-7 better. This CDR3 spans 16 amino acids. From germline, CDR1 is LGHNA and CDR2 YNFKEQ. CDR3 sequence reads: CASSPSTGTDSYEQYF. The CDR3 DNA sequence: TGTGCCAGCAGCCCTTCCACCGGGACAGATTCCTACGAGCAGTACTTC.

V usage is TRBV7-9 and J usage is TRBJ2-7, with a possible D match to TRBD1 (6 bases). V was pared by 4 bases and J by 5 bases, with 9 bases between. CDR1 and CDR2 from the germline V gene are SEHNR and FQNEAQ (reference sequence). CDR3 size: 12 residues. CDR3 sequence (DNA): TGTGCCAGCAGCTCAGGGGTTCACGAGCAGTACTTC. The encoded protein is CASSSGVHEQYF. Full variable domain (rest looked up from reference TRBV7-9 and TRBJ2-7): DTGVSQNPRHKITKRGQNVTFRCDPISEHNRLYWYRQTLGQGPEFLTYFQNEAQLEKSRLLSDRFSAERPKGSFSTLEIQRTEQGDSAMYLCASSSGVHEQYFGPGTRLTVT.

The V call is TRBV12-5, the J call TRBJ2-5; D is possibly TRBD1 (6 bases). Germline-derived CDR1 and CDR2 are LGHNT and FRNRAP. CDR3 length: 15 amino acids. The ends were cut back, 1 base at V and 3 bases at J, with 12 bases in the middle. In nucleotides, the CDR3 is TGTGCTAGTGGTTTGGGGCAGGGGCTAGAAGAGACCCAGTACTTC. Translation: CASGLGQGLEETQYF.

This clonotype was detected ten times or more. The CDR3 region is CAISDTRELDEQYF. The CDR3 nucleotides read TGTGCCATCAGTGATACCAGGGAGCTCGACGAGCAGTACTTC. V usage is TRBV10-3 and J usage is TRBJ2-7; D possibly matches TRBD1 or TRBD2 (5 bases each). V lost 3 bases and J lost 5, with 14 bases in between. The CDR3 is 14 amino acids. Germline V gene data show CDR1 as ENHRY and CDR2 as SYGVKD.

The V gene is TRBV4-3, the J gene TRBJ2-1; 7 bases align to TRBD1. The CDR3 sequence is 14 residues long. Unmatched junction bases numbered 5, after V lost 1 base and J lost 8 bases. Germline values: CDR1 LGHNA, CDR2 YSLEER. CDR3 loop: CASSQGATGDEQFF. In DNA form, the CDR3 reads TGCGCCAGCAGCCAAGGTGCTACAGGGGATGAGCAGTTCTTC.

The genes are TRBV7-2 and TRBJ2-1, with no clear D. Germline-derived CDR1 and CDR2 are SGHTA and FQGNSA. CDR3 length: 15 amino acids. V gave up 0 bases and J gave up 8 bases, with 14 bases separating them. In nucleotides, the CDR3 is TGTGCCAGCAGCTTAGCGGTAGCTAGTCTGCATGAGCAGTTCTTC. It specifies CASSLAVASLHEQFF.

Worth noting for this clonotype: At one of its ends the junction is not consistent with the germline gene, which may arise from a read error. J is TRBJ2-7 and V is TRBV7-7; no reliable D call. Germline V CDR1 and CDR2: SSHAT, FNYEAQ (reference sequence). CDR3 length equals 13 residues. CDR3 sequence: CASNLAQNYEQYF. CDR3 nucleotides: TGTGCTAGCAACTTAGCACAGAACTACGAGCAGTACTTC.

The chain uses TRBV4-2 and TRBJ2-5; TRBD2 matches 12 bases. The J call may be incorrect, as the DNA end agrees better with TRBJ2-7. The CDR3 spans 17 residues. In germline, CDR1 is LGHNA, CDR2 YNFKEQ. The CDR3 sequence: CASSQDGGTSGYYEQYF. For the CDR3, the DNA is TGTGCCAGCAGCCAAGATGGGGGGACTAGCGGGTACTACGAGCAGTACTTC.

This chain links TRBV19 with TRBJ2-7, with TRBD1 matching 10 bases. CDR3 length equals 12 residues. V gave up 10 bases and J gave up 3 bases; unmatched junction bases: 3. Germline CDR1 and CDR2: LNHDA and SQIVND (reference sequence). The CDR3 here is CATGTGVYEQYF. The CDR3 DNA is TGTGCCACTGGGACAGGGGTCTACGAGCAGTACTTC.

This clonotype was seen ten or more times. The chain has TRBV15 and TRBJ1-4; 10 nucleotides agree with TRBD1. The germline V gene encodes CDR1 LNHNV and CDR2 YYDKDF (reference sequence). Unmatched junction bases numbered 4, after V lost 1 base and J lost 5 bases. The CDR3 sequence is 16 residues long. CDR3: CATSRGTTGGNEKLFF. The CDR3 DNA reads as TGTGCCACCAGCAGAGGCACGACAGGGGGCAATGAAAAACTGTTTTTT. The entire variable domain, with the rest obtained from reference TRBV15 and TRBJ1-4, is as follows: DAMVIQNPRYQVTQFGKPVTLSCSQTLNHNVMYWYQQKSSQAPKLLFHYYDKDFNNEADTPDNFQSRRPNTSFCFLDIRSPGLGDTAMYLCATSRGTTGGNEKLFFGSGTQLSVL.

J is TRBJ1-1 and V is TRBV3-1; D uncertain. Per the germline V gene, CDR1 is LGHDT and CDR2 is YNNKEL (reference sequence). The CDR3 length is 15 residues. Trimming stripped 1 base from V and 1 base from J, with 10 bases between. This chain's CDR3 is CASSQGPTENTEAFF. Here the CDR3 DNA reads TGTGCCAGCAGCCAAGGACCTACAGAGAACACTGAAGCTTTCTTT.

In this sample, this clonotype turned up a few times. The CDR3 reads CSARDGGGSWETQYF. CDR3 nucleotide sequence: TGCAGTGCTAGAGATGGCGGGGGGAGTTGGGAGACCCAGTACTTC. The J gene is TRBJ2-5, the V gene TRBV20-1; TRBD2 agrees at 8 bases. This CDR3 is built from 15 residues. Per the germline V gene, CDR1 is DFQATT and CDR2 is SNEGSKA (reference sequence). Trimming removed 0 bases from V and 5 bases from J; junction bases left unmatched: 8.

This clonotype was seen repeatedly, ten times or more. The chain recombines TRBV20-1 with TRBJ2-5, with D perhaps given as TRBD1 or TRBD2 (5 bases each). Germline values: CDR1 DFQATT, CDR2 SNEGSKA (reference sequence). The CDR3 runs to 14 residues. V lost 1 base to trimming and J lost 4 bases, with 13 bases between them. The CDR3 reads CSARVPGQGETQYF. The CDR3 DNA is TGCAGTGCTAGAGTTCCGGGGCAGGGAGAGACCCAGTACTTC.

V is TRBV7-2 and J is TRBJ2-1; 9 bases map to TRBD1. From germline, CDR1 is SGHTA and CDR2 FQGNSA. CDR3 length equals 19 residues. The junction had 11 bases not matched to a gene; V was cut back by 0 bases and J by 2 bases. The CDR3 sequence: CASSLAWDRVTQTYNEQFF. CDR3 nucleotide sequence: TGTGCCAGCAGCTTAGCTTGGGACAGGGTCACCCAAACCTACAATGAGCAGTTCTTC.

This sequence joins TRBV4-1 and TRBJ1-1; D is ambiguous. The CDR3 is made up of 14 amino acids. V was pared by 0 bases and J by 0 bases, with 5 bases between. The germline V gene has CDR1 MGHRA and CDR2 YSYEKL. CDR3 in DNA: TGCGCCAGCAGCCAAGACAGCCTGAACACTGAAGCTTTCTTT. Amino acid sequence: CASSQDSLNTEAFF.